Below are 21 T cell receptor beta chains sequenced from a single sample in a study of cytomegalovirus exposure and HLA in healthy donors (dated by TCRdb to the late 2010s). The library was obtained by the immunoSEQ multiplex PCR assay. The multiplex PCR relied on a mix of 60 forward primers for TCR Vbeta segments and 13 reverse primers for TCR Jbeta segments. Drawn from immuneACCESS, this table holds only the in-frame rearrangements with V and J called that TCRdb kept. Clones are partly lost; checked studies trace under half to an unresolved V gene and leave the rest unexplained. The sample has about 120,000 clones on record, 50% to 75% of them singletons. The biggest ten clones account for under 9% of the sample. Sequences were obtained from PBMCs. Receptor source: a middle-aged woman in good health and CMV-seropositive.

The rearrangement links TRBV27 to TRBJ2-3; tentatively, D is TRBD2 (5 bases). The V end lost 6 bases, the J end lost 1 base, and 11 bases lay between the germline ends. The CDR3 runs to 14 residues. Germline CDR1 reads MNHEY; CDR2 reads SMNVEV (reference sequence). CDR3 loop: CASRRPGGTDTQYF. The CDR3 bases are TGTGCCAGCAGACGACCCGGGGGCACAGATACGCAGTATTTT.

This clone was seen only a few times. The chain uses TRBV29-1 and TRBJ1-1, with 10 bases matching TRBD1. This CDR3 comprises 15 residues. The trim removed 7 bases at V and 1 base at J, leaving 9 bases unmatched. In germline, CDR1 is SQVTM, CDR2 ANQGSEA. DNA of the CDR3: TGCAGCGCTGAGGGGACAGGGGCCGCGAACACTGAAGCTTTCTTT. Translating gives CSAEGTGAANTEAFF.

DNA of the CDR3: TGTGCCATAAGGGGGACAGATACGCAGTATTTT. This translates into CAIRGTDTQYF. The chain is built from TRBV6-6 and TRBJ2-3, with D possibly TRBD1 on 6 matching bases. This CDR3 contains 11 residues. Germline values: CDR1 MNHNY, CDR2 SVGAGI (reference sequence). Trimming took 10 bases from V and 3 from J, leaving 8 bases between them.

The V and J genes are TRBV28 and TRBJ2-7; D gene ambiguous. Per the germline V gene, CDR1 is MDHEN and CDR2 is SYDVKM. CDR3 size: 13 residues. The germline V and J ends were trimmed by 7 bases and 4 bases, with 14 bases remaining between them. The CDR3 here is CASTQSGGYEQYF. CDR3 DNA sequence: TGTGCCAGCACCCAGAGTGGCGGATACGAGCAGTACTTC.

This clone has a single count. The chain combines TRBV28 with TRBJ2-5; D remains ambiguous. Trimming removed 8 bases at V and 0 bases at J, with 13 bases between. This CDR3 contains 14 residues. Germline CDR1 and CDR2: MDHEN and SYDVKM. CDR3 protein: CASRRHSYQETQYF. The CDR3 DNA is TGTGCCAGCCGTAGACATTCGTACCAAGAGACCCAGTACTTC.

This sequence joins TRBV28 and TRBJ2-7, with TRBD1 matching over 10 bases. V lost 2 bases and J lost 6; bases outside the gene matches: 4. Germline CDR1 is MDHEN and CDR2 is SYDVKM. The CDR3 totals 14 residues. The CDR3 loop is CASSLVTGGTEQYF. In DNA form, the CDR3 reads TGTGCCAGCAGTTTAGTGACAGGGGGCACCGAGCAGTACTTC.

The V call is TRBV29-1, the J call TRBJ1-1; 7 nucleotides align to TRBD1. CDR1 and CDR2 from the germline V gene are SQVTM and ANQGSEA. The trim removed 6 bases at V and 1 base at J, leaving 20 bases unmatched. CDR3 length: 18 amino acids. The CDR3 spells CSVLTGRYSGVSNTEAFF. CDR3 bases: TGCAGCGTCTTGACAGGGAGGTATAGCGGTGTATCGAACACTGAAGCTTTCTTT.

The J gene is TRBJ1-5, the V gene TRBV18; 9 nucleotides match TRBD1. Germline CDR1 and CDR2: KGHSH and LQKENI. The V segment lost 3 bases and the J segment 5 bases; nucleotides outside the gene matches: 2. The CDR3 has 14 amino acids. CDR3 protein: CASSPGQGHQPQHF. CDR3 DNA: TGTGCCAGCTCACCGGGACAGGGCCATCAGCCCCAGCATTTT. The full variable domain, in which reference TRBV18 and TRBJ1-5 provide the parts outside the CDR3, is NAGVMQNPRHLVRRRGQEARLRCSPMKGHSHVYWYRQLPEEGLKFMVYLQKENIIDESGMPKERFSAEFPKEGPSILRIQQVVRGDSAAYFCASSPGQGHQPQHFGDGTRLSIL.

CDR3 protein: CASSLNAWTGGAGEQYF. CDR3 nucleotides: TGCGCCAGCAGCTTGAACGCTTGGACAGGGGGCGCGGGGGAGCAGTACTTC. This rearrangement joins TRBV5-1 to TRBJ2-7, with 11 bases identical to TRBD1. This CDR3 region has 17 residues. The J segment lost 7 bases and the V segment lost 1 base, leaving 13 bases of the junction unmatched. The V gene's germline CDR1 is SGHRS and CDR2 YFSETQ. The full variable domain, rest sourced from reference TRBV5-1 and TRBJ2-7, is KAGVTQTPRYLIKTRGQQVTLSCSPISGHRSVSWYQQTPGQGLQFLFEYFSETQRNKGNFPGRFSGRQFSNSRSEMNVSTLELGDSALYLCASSLNAWTGGAGEQYFGPGTRLTVT.

The rearrangement joins TRBV6-1 to TRBJ2-5; D not resolved. There are 11 residues in the CDR3. Trimming took off 5 bases at V and 5 bases at J, with 6 bases between the two ends. Germline V CDR1 and CDR2: MNHNS, SASEGT. The CDR3 region has the DNA TGTGCCAGCAGTTCCGGGGAGACCCAGTACTTC. Amino acid sequence: CASSSGETQYF.

This clone was detected only once. The chain uses TRBV7-9 and TRBJ2-1; a possible D gene is TRBD2 (6 bases). The V and J ends lost 1 base and 2 bases respectively, with 6 bases between them. The germline CDR1 and CDR2 sequences are SEHNR and FQNEAQ (reference sequence). The CDR3 totals 14 residues. CDR3 nucleotide sequence: TGTGCCAGCAGCTTAGGACTAGCCTACAATGAGCAGTTCTTC. It encodes CASSLGLAYNEQFF.

This chain uses TRBV11-3 with TRBJ2-3; TRBD2 agrees at 8 bases. The junction had 1 base not matched to a gene; V was cut back by 3 bases and J by 2 bases. Germline CDR1 SGHNT, CDR2 YENEEA. This CDR3 comprises 14 residues. This CDR3 is CASSFSGNTDTQYF. The CDR3 nucleotides are TGTGCCAGCAGCTTTAGCGGGAACACAGATACGCAGTATTTT.

The V gene is TRBV27, the J gene TRBJ2-2; possibly TRBD2 for D (5 bases). The CDR3 is 18 amino acids. Per the germline V gene, CDR1 is MNHEY and CDR2 is SMNVEV (reference sequence). V was shortened by 6 bases and J by 2 bases, with 22 bases between the two germline ends. This chain's CDR3 is CASSLRVKSGYNTGELFF. The CDR3 DNA is TGTGCCAGCAGCCTACGGGTTAAGAGCGGTTACAACACCGGGGAGCTGTTTTTT.

The chain employs TRBV30 and TRBJ2-3; TRBD2 agrees at 7 bases. The germline CDR1 and CDR2 sequences are GTSNPN and SVGIG (reference sequence). After removal of 0 bases from V and 0 bases from J, the junction contained 9 bases not matched to a gene. The CDR3 consists of 17 residues. CDR3 protein: CAWSVRFGRGSTDTQYF. The CDR3 DNA is TGTGCCTGGAGTGTACGGTTCGGGCGGGGGAGCACAGATACGCAGTATTTT.

The gene calls are TRBV6-1 and TRBJ1-1; 7 bases agree with TRBD1. V was pared by 6 bases and J by 0 bases, with 4 bases of the junction left unmatched. CDR3 length: 14 amino acids. Germline loops: CDR1 MNHNS, CDR2 SASEGT. This CDR3 is CASSLGQLNTEAFF. CDR3 bases: TGTGCCAGCAGCCTGGGACAGCTGAACACTGAAGCTTTCTTT.

The chain employs TRBV4-1 and TRBJ2-2; weak D call: TRBD1 (5 bases). CDR1 and CDR2 (germline): MGHRA, YSYEKL. CDR3 length: 15 residues. Trimming left V 1 base short and J 0 bases short, with 6 bases between. This chain's CDR3 is CASSQGGSNTGELFF. The CDR3 DNA reads as TGCGCCAGCAGCCAAGGGGGCTCGAACACCGGGGAGCTGTTTTTT.

The V call is TRBV28, the J call TRBJ2-2; TRBD1 matches 9 bases. This CDR3 has 17 residues. The germline V gene has CDR1 MDHEN and CDR2 SYDVKM. V lost 3 bases, J lost 5 bases, and 10 bases stayed unmatched. In DNA, the CDR3 is TGTGCCAGCAGTTTGCACTACAGGGGGCAGCGGACCGGGGAGCTGTTTTTT. Protein sequence: CASSLHYRGQRTGELFF.

Written as DNA, the CDR3 is TGTGCCAGCAGTTATGGGGAGAATTCACCCCTCCACTTT. Its protein is CASSYGENSPLHF. V gene TRBV6-5 combines with J gene TRBJ1-6; D is uncertain. Germline CDR1 and CDR2: MNHEY and SVGAGI. V was shortened by 3 bases and J by 7 bases, with 7 bases between the two germline ends. The CDR3 covers 13 residues.

CDR3 bases: TGTGCCAGCTCCATCCGGGGGGCGTCTGGGGCCAACGTCCTGACTTTC. This gives the protein CASSIRGASGANVLTF. The chain links TRBV18 to TRBJ2-6; perhaps TRBD2 as D (7 bases). The V gene lost 6 bases and the J gene lost 1 base, with 13 bases spanning the gap. Germline V lookup: CDR1 KGHSH, CDR2 LQKENI. The CDR3 is 16 amino acids.

The chain uses TRBV20-1 and TRBJ2-3; D call uncertain. The germline V and J ends were trimmed by 4 bases and 3 bases, with 5 bases remaining between them. CDR3 length: 11 residues. Per the germline V gene, CDR1 is DFQATT and CDR2 is SNEGSKA (reference sequence). CDR3 protein: CSATLTDTQYF. The CDR3 DNA reads TGCAGTGCTACCCTGACAGATACGCAGTATTTT.

The V and J genes are TRBV18 and TRBJ1-2; maybe TRBD1 (6 bases). V was cut by 5 bases and J by 5 bases, with 12 bases left in between. The CDR3 runs to 13 residues. Germline V CDR1 and CDR2: KGHSH, LQKENI. The CDR3 here is CASSTDRNYGYTF. DNA for the CDR3: TGTGCCAGCTCAACGGACAGAAATTATGGCTACACCTTC.